This T cell receptor (beta chain) was obtained from a study of blood T cell repertoires in COVID-19. Study members were between about 18 and 90 years old and lived in over 20 US regions. Cohorts were based on clinical histories the participants reported. In the authors' methods: Estimation of nucleated cell counts was performed using reference gene primer amplification. This table comes from immunoSEQ multiplex PCR, and its TCRdb copy is limited to in-frame clones, with some not included. That table is the source of V, J and clone size, and D and trimming were worked out from the DNA. The table records roughly 250,000 clones, more than 70% of them present only once. V lost 0 bases, J lost 3 bases, and 8 bases lay in between. This CDR3 region has 13 residues. CDR1 is GTSNPN and CDR2 is SVGIG in the germline V gene (reference sequence).

Material for sequencing was PBMCs or T cells enriched from blood (not recorded which). This receptor was identified in a woman aged 40-49 years with acute COVID-19. The V call is TRBV30, the J call TRBJ2-5; possibly TRBD2 for D (5 bases). The CDR3 spells CAWSVLLEETQYF. The DNA for the CDR3 is TGTGCCTGGAGTGTCCTACTAGAAGAGACCCAGTACTTC.